A single sample is the source of the 12 T cell receptor beta chains below, sequenced in a study of blood T cell repertoires in COVID-19. TCRdb's table, derived via immunoSEQ multiplex PCR, lists solely in-frame clones and lacks some. The sample has 200,000 or so clones, 80% to 90% seen once. Source material: peripheral blood. These receptors were collected from a woman between 65 and 79 years old with active or convalescent COVID-19.

This rearrangement joins TRBV19 to TRBJ2-3, with 9 bases that match TRBD2. Germline V gene lookup returns CDR1 LNHDA and CDR2 SQIVND (reference sequence). This CDR3 is 12 amino acids long. The ends lost 6 bases at V and 7 bases at J; junction bases unmatched: 2. CDR3 coding DNA: TGTGCCAGTAGAGGGACTAGCAATACGCAGTATTTT. Its protein is CASRGTSNTQYF.

CDR3 amino acids: CASSIGRGSYGYTF. As DNA, the CDR3 is TGTGCCAGTAGTATAGGTCGAGGATCCTATGGCTACACCTTC. This chain connects TRBV19 to TRBJ1-2, with D unresolved. Germline-derived CDR1 and CDR2 are LNHDA and SQIVND (reference sequence). V lost 1 base and J lost 4, with 10 bases in between. The CDR3 runs 14 residues.

This chain links TRBV12-3 or TRBV12-4 with TRBJ2-4, with TRBD2 matching 7 bases. The V gene end was trimmed by 3 bases and the J gene end by 8 bases; junction bases not matched to a gene: 4. This CDR3 has 13 residues. The CDR3 nucleotides read TGTGCCAGCAGTTTTGAGGGGAGGGACATTCAGTACTTC. Its protein is CASSFEGRDIQYF.

The J gene is TRBJ1-2, the V gene TRBV14, with D possibly matching TRBD1 (6 bases). The CDR3 totals 16 residues. Germline V gene lookup returns CDR1 SGHDN and CDR2 FVKESK. The germline V and J ends were trimmed by 1 base and 6 bases, with 18 bases remaining between them. For the CDR3, the DNA is TGTGCCAGCAGCCAAGTACAGGGAAAACAGTATCATGGCTACACCTTC. This translates into CASSQVQGKQYHGYTF.

V is TRBV5-4 and J is TRBJ2-1; 13 bases map to TRBD2. Germline CDR1 SGHNT, CDR2 YYREEE (reference sequence). The junction had 3 bases not matched to a gene; V was cut back by 4 bases and J by 5 bases. The CDR3 is made up of 15 amino acids. CDR3: CASSPGLAGDNEQFF. The DNA of the CDR3 is TGTGCCAGCAGCCCCGGACTAGCGGGAGACAATGAGCAGTTCTTC. The full variable domain, completed using reference TRBV5-4 and TRBJ2-1, is ETGVTQSPTHLIKTRGQQVTLRCSSQSGHNTVSWYQQALGQGPQFIFQYYREEENGRGNFPPRFSGLQFPNYSSELNVNALELDDSALYLCASSPGLAGDNEQFFGPGTRLTVL.

V is TRBV6-5 and J is TRBJ2-1; 7 bases map to TRBD1. The germline CDR1 and CDR2 sequences are MNHEY and SVGAGI. This CDR3 has 13 residues. The V and J ends lost 8 bases and 8 bases, in that order; junction bases with no gene match: 9. The CDR3 is CASPRQGRDEQFF. CDR3 bases: TGTGCCAGCCCCCGACAGGGCCGCGATGAGCAGTTCTTC.

The table lists this clone with a count of one. At one end, the junction sequence differs from germline, possibly due to a read error. This chain links TRBV29-1 with TRBJ2-1, with TRBD2 matching over 9 bases. Germline V gene lookup returns CDR1 SQVTM and CDR2 ANQGSEA. This CDR3 is 13 amino acids long. The CDR3 sequence is CSVEPGGRAIRVF. The CDR3 nucleotides read TGCAGCGTTGAGCCTGGCGGGAGGGCCATTAGGGTCTTC.

The V gene is TRBV7-8, the J gene TRBJ2-3; D is undetermined. V shed 1 base and J shed 3 bases, with 11 bases lying between them. The germline gives CDR1 SGHVS, CDR2 FQNEAQ. The CDR3 runs to 15 residues. CDR3 region: CASSLGPSPTDTQYF. In nucleotides, the CDR3 is TGTGCCAGCAGCTTAGGACCTAGTCCGACAGATACGCAGTATTTT.

This clone showed up just a few times. The V and J genes are TRBV2 and TRBJ1-5; no clear D gene. Germline V gives CDR1 SNHLY, CDR2 FYNNEI. V was clipped by 1 base and J by 7 bases, with 8 bases between them. The CDR3 is 13 amino acids. CDR3 sequence (DNA): TGTGCCAGCAGTGAAGGGGCCCTACAGCCCCAGCATTTT. Translated, it gives CASSEGALQPQHF. Looking up the rest from reference TRBV2 and TRBJ1-5 gives the full variable domain: EPEVTQTPSHQVTQMGQEVILRCVPISNHLYFYWYRQILGQKVEFLVSFYNNEISEKSEIFDDQFSVERPDGSNFTLKIRSTKLEDSAMYFCASSEGALQPQHFGDGTRLSIL.

This chain connects TRBV28 to TRBJ1-4, with TRBD1 identical over 8 bases. Germline lookup yields CDR1 MDHEN and CDR2 SYDVKM. CDR3 length: 14 amino acids. The J segment lost 8 bases and the V segment lost 7 bases, leaving 9 bases of the junction unmatched. CDR3: CASIGQGGWEKLFF. In nucleotides, the CDR3 is TGTGCCAGCATCGGACAGGGAGGTTGGGAAAAACTGTTTTTT.

The rearrangement uses TRBV2 and TRBJ1-6; a possible D gene is TRBD1 (6 bases). Trimming took off 10 bases at V and 0 bases at J, with 13 bases between the two ends. From germline, CDR1 is SNHLY and CDR2 FYNNEI. This CDR3 comprises 15 residues. CDR3 sequence (DNA): TGTGCCAACAAAGGACAGACCTCCTATAATTCACCCCTCCACTTT. Its protein product is CANKGQTSYNSPLHF.

The rearrangement uses TRBV7-9 and TRBJ2-3, with TRBD2 identical over 11 bases. This CDR3 is 18 amino acids long. Trimming cost V 4 bases and J 4 bases; bases outside gene matches: 13. CDR1 is SEHNR, CDR2 FQNEAQ, per germline (reference sequence). The CDR3 reads CASSSGGIAGGPSDTQYF. DNA of the CDR3: TGTGCCAGCAGCTCCGGGGGCATAGCGGGAGGGCCTTCAGATACGCAGTATTTT.